Reported below is one T cell receptor beta chain. The antigen remains undetermined. This entry belongs to a study of T cells in localized non-small cell lung cancer. CDR1 KGHSH and CDR2 LQKENI come from the germline V gene. The CDR3 has 16 amino acids. Unmatched junction bases numbered 5, after V lost 6 bases and J lost 3 bases. Study results and caveats: Only one tumor region was sequenced, so heterogeneity remains possible. Longer overall survival was seen with higher T cell density measured in blood. A median 57 of the top 100 tumor clones appeared in adjacent lung. Uninvolved nearby lung showed the greatest T cell clonality, exceeding that found in tumor.

Only in-frame clones appear in the TCRdb table, and some are missing; sequencing was by immunoSEQ multiplex PCR. The sample has roughly 67,000 clones, roughly four fifths seen once. The sequence derives from an older female donor with stage I lung adenocarcinoma. Specimen: peripheral blood, collected before any cancer treatment. The gene calls are TRBV18 and TRBJ2-4; 13 nucleotides agree with TRBD2. The CDR3 DNA reads as TGTGCCAGCTCTCAGCGACTAGCGGGAGGCAAAAACATTCAGTACTTC. Translation: CASSQRLAGGKNIQYF.